The T cell receptor beta chain under discussion was sequenced for a study of cytomegalovirus exposure and HLA in healthy donors. The V and J ends lost 0 bases and 1 base respectively, with 3 bases between them. The CDR3 sequence is 13 residues long. In germline, CDR1 is MNHNY, CDR2 SVGAGI (reference sequence). The PCR contained 60 Vbeta and 13 Jbeta primers. TCRdb's copy holds only in-frame clones and misses some; the assay was immunoSEQ multiplex PCR. Of fewer than 200,000 clones listed, 65% to 75% are singletons. As regards this clone: The same CDR3 can be traced to other DNA sequences in this sample.

The receptor comes from a human donor in good health. The chain uses TRBV6-6 and TRBJ1-1, with unresolved D. Sequenced sample: PBMCs. As DNA, the CDR3 is TGTGCCAGCAGTTACTCGAGGAACACTGAAGCTTTCTTT. Its protein product is CASSYSRNTEAFF.